This is a list of T cell receptor beta chains from one sample in a study of patients and donors after allogeneic stem cell transplantation. TCRdb recomputed calls from the RT-PCR reads with MiXCR, one row per CDR3 protein. Found here are roughly 230,000 distinct CDR3 sequences, over 12% of them singletons; the top ten hold around 10%. Material: blood, either unsorted or a sorted T cell fraction (not recorded which). These receptors all stem from a human donor who was either an allogeneic HSCT recipient or a stem cell or donor lymphocyte infusion donor (not recorded which). It is not recorded whose cells these are; they may come from a transplant donor. CDR3s include the opening cysteine and the closing phenylalanine or tryptophan. The D gene is left open where the match is weak. A row's size may be missing; if present it is once, few, many or a size class.

size | J | D | V | DNA | CDR3
many | TRBJ2-7 | TRBD2 | TRBV12-3/TRBV12-4 | TGTGCCAGCAGTCCCCTTCGCGGGGGGAGCTCCTACGAGCAGTACTTC | CASSPLRGGSSYEQYF
few | TRBJ2-4 | TRBD2 | TRBV6-1 | TGTGCCAGCAGTCACCTAAAGCGGGGCCTAGCCAAAAACATTCAGTACTTC | CASSHLKRGLAKNIQYF
few | TRBJ2-6 | NA | TRBV12-3/TRBV12-4 | TGTGCCAGCAGTCCTCAGGGGGGGGCGGGGGCCAACGTCCTGACTTTC | CASSPQGGAGANVLTF
few | TRBJ2-5 | NA | TRBV9 | TGTGCCAGCAGCGTAGTGGGGACCCTAGGGGAGACCCAGTACTTC | CASSVVGTLGETQYF
NA | TRBJ2-1 | NA | TRBV21-1 | TGTGCCAGCAGCACCGGGCTCCATAAGCCGAAGCAGTTCTTC | CASSTGLHKPKQFF
few | TRBJ2-1 | NA | TRBV11-3 | TGTGCCAGCAGCTTAGATCCCTCAGGGGTCAATGAGCAGTTCTTC | CASSLDPSGVNEQFF
NA | TRBJ1-3 | TRBD1 | TRBV29-1 | TGCAGCGTGGGGACAGCCCGATCGTCTGGAAACACCATATATTTT | CSVGTARSSGNTIYF
many | TRBJ2-3 | NA | TRBV18 | TGTGCCAGCGCGTCCCTAGGGGCCGAGGATACGCAGTATTTT | CASASLGAEDTQYF
NA | TRBJ2-7 | NA | TRBV14 | TGTGCCAGCAGCAGGACTGAGTTTGGTACACAGGAGCAGTACTTC | CASSRTEFGTQEQYF
many | TRBJ2-5 | TRBD1 | TRBV7-2 | TGTGCCAGCAGTTCATCCGGGACAGCGAACCAAGAGACCCAGTACTTC | CASSSSGTANQETQYF
many | TRBJ2-1 | TRBD1 | TRBV7-3 | TGTGCCAGCAGCAAACAGGGGAATTCCTACAATGAGCAGTTCTTC | CASSKQGNSYNEQFF
few | TRBJ1-5 | NA | TRBV6-1 | TGTGCCAGCAGTGAAATGGGGCAGCGAGGCAATCAGCCCCAGCATTTT | CASSEMGQRGNQPQHF
many | TRBJ1-1 | TRBD1 | TRBV28 | TGTGCCATGACAGGGGGAGGAAGCACTGAAGCTTTCTTT | CAMTGGGSTEAFF
few | TRBJ2-1 | TRBD2 | TRBV20-1 | TGCAGTGCTAGAGATTTGTGGGAGGGCTACAATGAGCAGTTCTTC | CSARDLWEGYNEQFF
few | TRBJ2-3 | TRBD1 | TRBV29-1 | TGCAGCGTCACGGACAGGGTGAGCACAGATACGCAGTATTTT | CSVTDRVSTDTQYF
NA | TRBJ1-1 | NA | TRBV2 | TGTGCCAGCAGCCCAGGGTCTGCTGAAGCTTTCTTT | CASSPGSAEAFF
NA | TRBJ2-3 | TRBD1 | TRBV28 | TGTGCCAGCAGTCTGACAGGGGCTCACACAGATACGCAGTATTTT | CASSLTGAHTDTQYF
few | TRBJ2-2 | TRBD2 | TRBV12-3/TRBV12-4 | TGTGCCAGCAGTTTAGCGCCGGGACTACCACGCACCGGGGAGCTGTTTTTT | CASSLAPGLPRTGELFF
NA | TRBJ1-1 | NA | TRBV5-6 | TGTGCCAGCAGCTTCGGGGCGGGGGCCCTGAACACTGAAGCTTTCTTT | CASSFGAGALNTEAFF
NA | TRBJ1-4 | TRBD1 | TRBV12-3/TRBV12-4 | TGTGCCAGCAGGCCCGCCGGGACAGGGGCGGAAAAACTGTTTTTT | CASRPAGTGAEKLFF
NA | TRBJ2-7 | NA | TRBV5-1 | TGCGCCAGCAGCTTGGCCGCGGGCGAGCAGTACTTC | CASSLAAGEQYF
few | TRBJ1-1 | NA | TRBV12-3/TRBV12-4 | TGTGCCAGCAGTTTATACAGGGCTAACGAAGCTTTCTTT | CASSLYRANEAFF
NA | TRBJ2-7 | TRBD1 | TRBV7-2 | TGTGCCAGCAGCGTAAACAGGGGGAACTACGAGCAGTACTTC | CASSVNRGNYEQYF
few | TRBJ1-1 | TRBD1 | TRBV12-3/TRBV12-4 | TGTGCCAGCAGCTTAGGACAGGGGGGGGGCACTGAAGCTTTCTTT | CASSLGQGGGTEAFF
many | TRBJ2-2 | TRBD1 | TRBV19 | TGTGCCAGTATTGGGACAGGGTGGACCGGGGAGCTGTTTTTT | CASIGTGWTGELFF
many | TRBJ1-1 | TRBD1 | TRBV2 | TGTGCCAGCAGTGCAGTGGCAGGGGGGGCTCCAGCTTTCTTT | CASSAVAGGAPAFF
few | TRBJ2-5 | NA | TRBV28 | TGTGCCAGCAGGGATGAAGAGACCCAGTACTTC | CASRDEETQYF
few | TRBJ2-3 | TRBD2 | TRBV10-3 | TGTGCCATAACTAGCGGCCGCACAGATACGCAGTATTTT | CAITSGRTDTQYF
NA | TRBJ2-3 | NA | TRBV18 | TGTGCCAGCTCACCACGCCAGACTGCCAGCACAGATACGCAGTATTTT | CASSPRQTASTDTQYF
NA | TRBJ2-7 | NA | TRBV6-2/TRBV6-3 | TGTGCCAGCAAGGTCCGGGACGTCGTCTACGAGCAGTACTTC | CASKVRDVVYEQYF
few | TRBJ2-7 | NA | TRBV19 | TGTGCCAGTAGTATGTCGGACTCTTACGAGCAGTACTTC | CASSMSDSYEQYF
NA | TRBJ1-6 | NA | TRBV7-9 | TGTGCCAGCAGCCCCAAACGGGATTCACCCCTCCACTTT | CASSPKRDSPLHF
NA | TRBJ2-2 | NA | TRBV7-3 | TGTGCCAGCAGCTTAATGGTGGGCCGGGCCGGGGAGCTGTTTTTT | CASSLMVGRAGELFF
few | TRBJ1-2 | NA | TRBV29-1 | TGCAGCGTTGAAGCCCAGCTTAACTATGGCTACACCTTC | CSVEAQLNYGYTF
NA | TRBJ1-5 | TRBD1 | TRBV20-1 | TGCAGTGCCCCGGACAGGGGGGGAAATAGCAATCAGCCCCAGCATTTT | CSAPDRGGNSNQPQHF
NA | TRBJ2-3 | NA | TRBV20-1 | TGCAGTGCGCCGAGGGGGGGGAGCACAGATACGCAGTATTTT | CSAPRGGSTDTQYF
few | TRBJ2-5 | TRBD2 | TRBV7-9 | TGTGCCAGCAGCTGGGGGACTAGCGGGGCAGAGACCCAGTACTTC | CASSWGTSGAETQYF